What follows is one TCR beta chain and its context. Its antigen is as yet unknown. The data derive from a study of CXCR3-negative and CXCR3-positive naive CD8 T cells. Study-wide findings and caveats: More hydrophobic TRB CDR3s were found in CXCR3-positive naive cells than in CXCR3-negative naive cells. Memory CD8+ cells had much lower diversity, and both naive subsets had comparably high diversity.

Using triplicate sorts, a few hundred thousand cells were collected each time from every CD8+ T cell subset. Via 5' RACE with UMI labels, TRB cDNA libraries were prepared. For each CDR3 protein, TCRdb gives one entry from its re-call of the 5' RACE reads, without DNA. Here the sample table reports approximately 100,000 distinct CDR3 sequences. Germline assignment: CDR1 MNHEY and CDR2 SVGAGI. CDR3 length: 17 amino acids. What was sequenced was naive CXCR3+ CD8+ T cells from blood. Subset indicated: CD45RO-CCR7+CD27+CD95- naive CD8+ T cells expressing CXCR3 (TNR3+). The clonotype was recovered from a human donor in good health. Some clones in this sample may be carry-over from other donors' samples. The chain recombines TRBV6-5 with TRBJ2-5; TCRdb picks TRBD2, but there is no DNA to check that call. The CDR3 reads CASSYSKGVKGGETQYF.